This entry lists 30 T cell receptor beta chains sequenced from one sample in a study of response to subunit inactivated influenza vaccine. In TCRdb, the RT-PCR reads were re-called with MiXCR into one record per CDR3 protein. The table records around 300,000 distinct CDR3 sequences, approximately 20% of them present only once. The specimen comprised PBMCs from blood, sampled 21 months after vaccination. These receptors came from a man aged 45 to 75 who received an inactivated influenza vaccine.

This clonotype occurred a few times. V and J are TRBV6-2 or TRBV6-3 and TRBJ1-1; 7 bases agree with TRBD1. CDR3 length equals 15 residues. Germline V gives CDR1 MNHEY, CDR2 SVGEGT. The junction had 7 bases not matched to a gene; V was cut back by 4 bases and J by 2 bases. CDR3 DNA: TGTGCCAGCAGTTCCTCCCGACAGGGAAACACTGAAGCTTTCTTT. It is translated as CASSSSRQGNTEAFF.

The chain combines TRBV9 with TRBJ1-2; TRBD1 aligns across 9 bases. The V segment lost 3 bases and the J segment 4 bases; nucleotides outside the gene matches: 7. The CDR3 is 15 amino acids. Germline V gene lookup returns CDR1 SGDLS and CDR2 YYNGEE. The CDR3 coding sequence is TGTGCCAGCAGCGCAGGACAGGGGCGGAGCTATGGCTACACCTTC. Its translation is CASSAGQGRSYGYTF.

The chain employs TRBV4-3 and TRBJ2-1, with 11 bases matching TRBD1. Germline CDR1 reads LGHNA; CDR2 reads YSLEER. The J segment lost 9 bases and the V segment lost 4 bases, leaving 8 bases of the junction unmatched. This CDR3 has 15 residues. The CDR3 region has the DNA TGCGCCAGCAGCCTGGCAGGACAGGGGGCAACTGAGCAGTTCTTC. This translates into CASSLAGQGATEQFF.

This clonotype was counted a few times. The chain uses TRBV20-1 and TRBJ1-5; D not resolved. The germline V and J ends were trimmed by 8 bases and 0 bases, with 14 bases remaining between them. The CDR3 spans 14 residues. Germline-derived CDR1 and CDR2 are DFQATT and SNEGSKA (reference sequence). The CDR3 reads CSPRLLISNQPQHF. The CDR3 coding sequence is TGCAGTCCCCGGTTACTGATTAGCAATCAGCCCCAGCATTTT.

V usage is TRBV2 and J usage is TRBJ2-3; TRBD1 aligns across 9 bases. The CDR3 has 18 residues. V lost 10 bases, J lost 0 bases, and 17 bases stayed unmatched. Per the germline V gene, CDR1 is SNHLY and CDR2 is FYNNEI. CDR3 DNA: TGTGCCACCAGGTCCGGGACAGGGACCTACCGTAGCACAGATACGCAGTATTTT. Its translation is CATRSGTGTYRSTDTQYF.

This clonotype was counted only a few times. V usage is TRBV7-2 and J usage is TRBJ2-7; 7 bases fit TRBD1. V was clipped by 5 bases and J by 4 bases; unmatched bases: 11. Germline V lookup: CDR1 SGHTA, CDR2 FQGNSA. The CDR3 sequence is 15 residues long. CDR3 amino acids: CASSPSQGWGYEQYF. CDR3 in DNA: TGTGCCAGCAGCCCCTCACAGGGGTGGGGGTACGAGCAGTACTTC.

This rearrangement joins TRBV6-1 to TRBJ2-5; 8 bases are shared with TRBD1. V trimming: 1 base; J trimming: 4 bases; junction bases outside the gene matches: 5. From germline, CDR1 is MNHNS and CDR2 SASEGT. This CDR3 has 15 amino acids. The CDR3 loop reads CASSEGTGMRETQYF. The CDR3 region has the DNA TGTGCCAGCAGTGAAGGGACAGGGATGCGAGAGACCCAGTACTTC.

This clonotype has more than one count but fewer than ten. The chain uses TRBV7-6 and TRBJ2-2; a weak D match, TRBD2 (6 bases). Germline CDR1 is SGHVS and CDR2 is FNYEAQ. V gave up 1 base and J gave up 5 bases, with 11 bases separating them. This CDR3 has 15 residues. CDR3 in amino acids: CASSLDSGGTGELFF. For the CDR3, the DNA is TGTGCCAGCAGCTTAGATAGCGGCGGTACCGGGGAGCTGTTTTTT.

CDR3 amino acids: CASSDRTGVGYTF. The CDR3 DNA reads TGTGCCAGCAGTGACAGGACAGGGGTAGGCTACACCTTC. The chain uses TRBV25-1 and TRBJ1-2; TRBD1 matches 9 bases. V trimming: 3 bases; J trimming: 8 bases; junction bases outside the gene matches: 4. In germline, CDR1 is MGHDK, CDR2 SYGVNS. The CDR3 totals 13 residues.

The chain recombines TRBV10-3 with TRBJ2-6; D not certain. Germline V gene sequence: CDR1 ENHRY, CDR2 SYGVKD. Trimming left V 3 bases short and J 2 bases short, with 14 bases between. This CDR3 spans 17 amino acids. CDR3 bases: TGTGCCATCAGTGACGGCCGCAGCAGTCCTGGGGCCAACGTCCTGACTTTC. Translating gives CAISDGRSSPGANVLTF.

This chain joins TRBV20-1 and TRBJ2-7; perhaps TRBD2 as D (6 bases). The CDR3 is 15 residues long. V was shortened by 6 bases and J by 3 bases, with 21 bases between the two germline ends. Looked up from germline, CDR1 is DFQATT and CDR2 is SNEGSKA (reference sequence). The CDR3 nucleotides read TGCAGTGCCCGGGGCGCGGGATGGAGGCTCTACGAGCAGTACTTC. As protein: CSARGAGWRLYEQYF.

This clonotype was seen a handful of times. The CDR3 is CASSFDRTYGYTF. CDR3 nucleotides: TGTGCCAGCAGCTTCGACAGAACATATGGCTACACCTTC. The chain joins TRBV14 to TRBJ1-2; D possibly corresponds to TRBD1 (5 bases). Trimming removed 5 bases from V and 5 bases from J, with 12 bases in between. There are 13 residues in the CDR3. Germline CDR1 and CDR2: SGHDN and FVKESK. The entire variable domain, with the rest obtained from reference TRBV14 and TRBJ1-2, is as follows: EAGVTQFPSHSVIEKGQTVTLRCDPISGHDNLYWYRRVMGKEIKFLLHFVKESKQDESGMPNNRFLAERTGGTYSTLKVQPAELEDSGVYFCASSFDRTYGYTFGSGTRLTVV.

This chain joins TRBV20-1 and TRBJ2-7; 9 nucleotides line up with TRBD1. Trimming removed 2 bases from V and 5 bases from J; junction bases left unmatched: 13. The CDR3 spans 16 residues. Germline assignment: CDR1 DFQATT and CDR2 SNEGSKA (reference sequence). The DNA of the CDR3 is TGCAGTGCTAGACCGGGACAGGGCTCCCTCAGGAACGAGCAGTACTTC. Its translation is CSARPGQGSLRNEQYF.

The chain has TRBV30 and TRBJ1-1; 8 nucleotides line up with TRBD1. CDR1 GTSNPN and CDR2 SVGIG come from the germline V gene (reference sequence). The CDR3 spans 13 residues. After removal of 5 bases from V and 11 bases from J, the junction contained 13 bases not matched to a gene. The CDR3 reads CAWCPGQARSAFF. The CDR3 DNA sequence: TGTGCCTGGTGCCCGGGACAGGCCCGGTCGGCTTTCTTT.

The chain recombines TRBV18 with TRBJ2-3, with D hard to call. Germline loops: CDR1 KGHSH, CDR2 LQKENI. CDR3 length equals 15 residues. V lost 0 bases, J lost 6 bases, and 13 bases lay in between. The CDR3 coding sequence is TGTGCCAGCTCACCACCCTCAGTGAGTGTGGATACGCAGTATTTT. It is translated as CASSPPSVSVDTQYF.

This chain uses TRBV3-1 with TRBJ2-7; D may match TRBD1 or TRBD2 (5 bases each). V was shortened by 5 bases and J by 5 bases, with 16 bases between the two germline ends. This CDR3 has 14 residues. Germline CDR1 and CDR2: LGHDT and YNNKEL (reference sequence). CDR3 nucleotide sequence: TGTGCCAGCAGCTCAGGGACGGCGGCAAACGAGCAGTACTTC. It is translated as CASSSGTAANEQYF.

This clonotype was observed many times. This chain connects TRBV6-1 to TRBJ1-2; no definite D call. Germline assignment: CDR1 MNHNS and CDR2 SASEGT. Trimming pared 6 bases from V and 6 bases from J, leaving 20 bases between. This CDR3 comprises 15 residues. CDR3 coding DNA: TGTGCCAGCAGCCCGTGGGCCGGCGATGACGATGGCTACACCTTC. This encodes CASSPWAGDDDGYTF.

The chain carries TRBV19 and TRBJ2-1; the match to TRBD2 covers 9 bases. The CDR3 is 15 amino acids. V was clipped by 5 bases and J by 6 bases; unmatched bases: 8. The germline CDR1 and CDR2 sequences are LNHDA and SQIVND (reference sequence). CDR3 region: CASSGREGPLNEQFF. In nucleotides, the CDR3 is TGTGCCAGTAGTGGGCGGGAGGGCCCTCTCAATGAGCAGTTCTTC.

The V and J genes are TRBV20-1 and TRBJ2-7; D ambiguous. CDR3 length equals 13 residues. The germline V and J ends were trimmed by 3 bases and 2 bases, with 11 bases remaining between them. CDR1 and CDR2 from the germline V gene are DFQATT and SNEGSKA (reference sequence). The CDR3 bases are TGCAGTGCTAGGGGGTATGGAACCTACGAGCAGTACTTC. The encoded protein is CSARGYGTYEQYF.

In nucleotides, the CDR3 is TGTGCCAGCAGCCAGGGGCGCTCTGGGGCCAACGTCCTGACTTTC. It encodes CASSQGRSGANVLTF. This chain connects TRBV3-1 to TRBJ2-6; D is possibly TRBD1 (5 bases). The V gene lost 3 bases and the J gene lost 0 bases, with 6 bases spanning the gap. The CDR3 totals 15 residues. Germline V gene lookup returns CDR1 LGHDT and CDR2 YNNKEL (reference sequence).

This chain connects TRBV10-3 to TRBJ1-5, with a weak D call TRBD1 (5 bases). This CDR3 contains 14 residues. The ends were cut back, 2 bases at V and 1 base at J, with 6 bases in the middle. Germline loops: CDR1 ENHRY, CDR2 SYGVKD. For the CDR3, the DNA is TGTGCCATCAGTGAGAGGGACAGCAATCAGCCCCAGCATTTT. It encodes CAISERDSNQPQHF.

The J gene is TRBJ2-7, the V gene TRBV18; TRBD1 matches 11 bases. After removal of 2 bases from V and 0 bases from J, the junction contained 3 bases not matched to a gene. Germline CDR1 is KGHSH and CDR2 is LQKENI. This CDR3 region has 16 residues. The CDR3 loop is CASSPGTGGISYEQYF. CDR3 nucleotides: TGTGCCAGCTCACCAGGGACAGGGGGGATCTCCTACGAGCAGTACTTC.

This clonotype was detected a few times. The V and J genes are TRBV12-3 or TRBV12-4 and TRBJ1-5; D is unresolved. The germline V and J ends were trimmed by 5 bases and 0 bases, with 8 bases remaining between them. The CDR3 is 14 residues long. CDR3 in DNA: TGTGCCAGCAGTCCAGATAATAGCAATCAGCCCCAGCATTTT. Its protein is CASSPDNSNQPQHF.

The chain links TRBV6-2 or TRBV6-3 to TRBJ2-1; no firm D call. The CDR3 is made up of 14 amino acids. The germline gives CDR1 MNHEY, CDR2 SVGEGT. V was cut by 0 bases and J by 5 bases, with 8 bases left in between. CDR3 nucleotide sequence: TGTGCCAGCAGTTACTCGGAGATCCACAATGAGCAGTTCTTC. This encodes CASSYSEIHNEQFF.

The chain is built from TRBV5-1 and TRBJ1-4; possibly TRBD1 for D (5 bases). The CDR3 extends over 14 amino acids. Looked up from germline, CDR1 is SGHRS and CDR2 is YFSETQ. The V end lost 4 bases, the J end lost 8 bases, and 15 bases lay between the germline ends. The CDR3 DNA is TGCGCCAGCAGCCCCCCGGGGCTAAGGGAAAAACTGTTTTTT. This encodes CASSPPGLREKLFF.

The rearrangement uses TRBV7-9 and TRBJ1-2; 8 nucleotides agree with TRBD1. Looked up from germline, CDR1 is SEHNR and CDR2 is FQNEAQ (reference sequence). The CDR3 loop spans 16 amino acids. V was pared by 5 bases and J by 2 bases, with 10 bases of the junction left unmatched. The CDR3 reads CASSQSGQGANYGYTF. The CDR3 nucleotides are TGTGCCAGCAGCCAATCAGGACAGGGAGCCAACTATGGCTACACCTTC.

This clonotype was seen ten or more times. V and J are TRBV12-3 or TRBV12-4 and TRBJ1-5; TRBD1 agrees at 10 bases. J lost 4 bases, V lost 7 bases, and 7 bases had no gene match. The CDR3 sequence is 15 residues long. The CDR3 nucleotides are TGTGCCAGCAACCCGGACAGGGGGAGTAATCAGCCCCAGCATTTT. This codes for CASNPDRGSNQPQHF.

There are a few counts of this clonotype. J is TRBJ2-1 and V is TRBV6-2 or TRBV6-3; D gene unclear. CDR3 length: 14 amino acids. Trimming pared 2 bases from V and 8 bases from J, leaving 13 bases between. Germline V CDR1 and CDR2: MNHEY, SVGEGT. The DNA for the CDR3 is TGTGCCAGCAGTTACAAATTCACGGACCATGAGCAGTTCTTC. This encodes CASSYKFTDHEQFF.

This clonotype was observed a handful of times. The chain uses TRBV5-1 and TRBJ1-1; a weak D match, TRBD1 (5 bases). The V gene lost 3 bases and the J gene lost 1 base, with 7 bases spanning the gap. The CDR3 is 13 amino acids. Per germline, CDR1 SGHRS and CDR2 YFSETQ. CDR3 in DNA: TGCGCCAGCAGCTGGGGCAAGAACACTGAAGCTTTCTTT. Protein: CASSWGKNTEAFF.

This chain uses TRBV28 with TRBJ2-7, with D possibly called TRBD1 or TRBD2 (5 bases each). Looked up from germline, CDR1 is MDHEN and CDR2 is SYDVKM. This CDR3 comprises 15 residues. Deletions cut 4 bases from V and 1 base from J, with 14 bases between. CDR3 region: CASSSAVGGSYEQYF. In DNA, the CDR3 is TGTGCCAGCAGTTCCGCCGTTGGGGGTTCCTACGAGCAGTACTTC.